This T cell receptor beta chain was observed in a study of T cell responses to AZD1222 COVID-19 vaccine. Clones were sequenced by immunoSEQ multiplex PCR, and TCRdb holds only the in-frame ones, with some missing. The sample has 130,000 or so clones; 85% to 95% are singletons. Sample: peripheral blood, taken on day 0 of MenACWY control vaccination. This TCR derives from an adult in good health.

The CDR3 sequence is CAISEQRPPSTDTQYF. The CDR3 nucleotides are TGTGCCATCAGTGAGCAACGCCCGCCAAGCACAGATACGCAGTATTTT. V and J are TRBV10-3 and TRBJ2-3; D is unresolved. CDR3 length: 16 amino acids. The germline gives CDR1 ENHRY, CDR2 SYGVKD. V was shortened by 2 bases and J by 0 bases, with 12 bases between the two germline ends.